Each of the 30 T cell receptor beta chains below was sequenced from the same sample in a study of shared clonotypes between healthy human individuals. The data were produced by immunoSEQ multiplex PCR, yet TCRdb's version contains in-frame clones alone and is incomplete. The sample contains just under 350,000 clones, 70% to 75% of which appear only once. The sequencing sample was made of memory CD4+ T cells sorted from blood. Documented subset: CD45RA-negative fraction. These receptors were obtained from a young man in good health.

The V call is TRBV12-5, the J call TRBJ2-3; unclear D gene. The CDR3 extends over 15 amino acids. V gave up 4 bases and J gave up 0 bases, with 11 bases separating them. Germline V lookup: CDR1 LGHNT, CDR2 FRNRAP. This chain's CDR3 is CASGSTLLSTDTQYF. CDR3 nucleotide sequence: TGTGCTAGTGGTTCGACCCTGCTTAGCACAGATACGCAGTATTTT.

This chain uses TRBV28 with TRBJ2-7, with a possible D match to TRBD1 (6 bases). The CDR3 contains 15 residues. Per germline, CDR1 MDHEN and CDR2 SYDVKM. V dropped 7 bases and J dropped 6 bases, with 22 bases sitting between them. CDR3 in amino acids: CASTSLRAGASEQYF. CDR3 in DNA: TGTGCCAGCACGTCTCTCAGGGCAGGGGCCTCCGAGCAGTACTTC.

The chain joins TRBV10-3 to TRBJ2-6; 8 bases line up with TRBD2. CDR1 and CDR2 from the germline V gene are ENHRY and SYGVKD. Unmatched junction bases numbered 8, after V lost 10 bases and J lost 0 bases. There are 16 residues in the CDR3. The CDR3 nucleotides are TGTGCCACCTCCGCGGGAGGCGGCTCTGGGGCCAACGTCCTGACTTTC. Residues: CATSAGGGSGANVLTF.

This clone was detected only once. The DNA of the CDR3 is TGCGCCAGCAGCTTTCCTGGACAAAACACTGAAGCTTTCTTT. It translates to CASSFPGQNTEAFF. The rearrangement uses TRBV5-1 and TRBJ1-1; D possibly corresponds to TRBD1 (5 bases). The germline V gene has CDR1 SGHRS and CDR2 YFSETQ. The CDR3 consists of 14 residues. Trimming pared 2 bases from V and 2 bases from J, leaving 10 bases between.

In regard to this clone: Other DNA sequences in the sample encode the same CDR3. V usage is TRBV20-1 and J usage is TRBJ2-5; no definite D call. Germline CDR1 DFQATT, CDR2 SNEGSKA (reference sequence). The CDR3 is made up of 11 amino acids. Between the trimmed V and J ends, which lost 3 bases and 5 bases, there was a span of 7 bases. The DNA of the CDR3 is TGCAGTGCTAGCAATCAGGAGACCCAGTACTTC. Translating it yields CSASNQETQYF.

This clone was detected only once. The gene calls are TRBV5-6 and TRBJ2-5; D possibly corresponds to TRBD2 (6 bases). The CDR3 totals 16 residues. V lost 4 bases to trimming and J lost 0 bases, with 16 bases between them. Per the germline V gene, CDR1 is SGHDT and CDR2 is YYEEEE. CDR3 residues: CASSLVLSGYQETQYF. For the CDR3, the DNA is TGTGCCAGCAGCCTGGTCCTGAGCGGGTACCAAGAGACCCAGTACTTC.

The chain has TRBV5-4 and TRBJ1-2, with 7 nucleotides matching TRBD1. V was pared by 4 bases and J by 8 bases, with 8 bases of the junction left unmatched. The CDR3 spans 13 residues. From germline, CDR1 is SGHNT and CDR2 YYREEE (reference sequence). CDR3 region: CASSVGQIRGYTF. CDR3 DNA sequence: TGTGCCAGCAGCGTGGGACAGATACGGGGCTACACCTTC. Full variable domain (outside the CDR3, taken from reference TRBV5-4 and TRBJ1-2): ETGVTQSPTHLIKTRGQQVTLRCSSQSGHNTVSWYQQALGQGPQFIFQYYREEENGRGNFPPRFSGLQFPNYSSELNVNALELDDSALYLCASSVGQIRGYTFGSGTRLTVV.

The chain has TRBV27 and TRBJ2-3, with D possibly being TRBD1 or TRBD2 (5 bases each). The CDR3 spans 16 residues. The germline gives CDR1 MNHEY, CDR2 SMNVEV (reference sequence). The V and J ends lost 6 bases and 0 bases respectively, with 16 bases between them. CDR3 protein: CASSRTGRSSTDTQYF. CDR3 coding DNA: TGTGCCAGCAGCCGGACGGGGCGATCTAGCACAGATACGCAGTATTTT.

The chain is built from TRBV10-3 and TRBJ1-3; D remains ambiguous. Germline CDR1 is ENHRY and CDR2 is SYGVKD. V gave up 0 bases and J gave up 0 bases, with 9 bases separating them. The CDR3 is 16 residues long. CDR3 coding DNA: TGTGCCATCAGTGAGTCTGGCGGACGCTCTGGAAACACCATATATTTT. Protein product: CAISESGGRSGNTIYF.

V and J are TRBV18 and TRBJ2-7; TRBD2 agrees at 13 bases. Germline CDR1 reads KGHSH; CDR2 reads LQKENI. The CDR3 length is 15 residues. Unmatched junction bases numbered 8, after V lost 3 bases and J lost 9 bases. The CDR3 region is CASSPVGTSGTTQYF. The CDR3 DNA follows: TGTGCCAGCTCACCGGTGGGGACTAGCGGGACGACGCAGTACTTC.

CDR3 in DNA: TGTGCCAGCTCATTAGACTGGATCAATCAGCCCCAGCATTTT. Translation gives CASSLDWINQPQHF. This chain joins TRBV18 and TRBJ1-5, with D hard to call. Germline V gene data show CDR1 as KGHSH and CDR2 as LQKENI. The CDR3 sequence is 14 residues long. V was trimmed by 5 bases and J by 3 bases, leaving 11 bases between them.

J is TRBJ1-1 and V is TRBV5-1, with D unclear. The germline CDR1 and CDR2 sequences are SGHRS and YFSETQ. The V and J ends lost 2 bases and 1 base respectively, with 9 bases between them. The CDR3 is made up of 14 amino acids. CDR3 nucleotide sequence: TGCGCCAGCAGCTTAGAGACCGGGAACACTGAAGCTTTCTTT. Translation gives CASSLETGNTEAFF. The whole variable domain, remainder taken from reference TRBV5-1 and TRBJ1-1, is KAGVTQTPRYLIKTRGQQVTLSCSPISGHRSVSWYQQTPGQGLQFLFEYFSETQRNKGNFPGRFSGRQFSNSRSEMNVSTLELGDSALYLCASSLETGNTEAFFGQGTRLTVV.

The chain links TRBV5-1 to TRBJ2-5; 7 positions agree with TRBD1. The V gene's germline CDR1 is SGHRS and CDR2 YFSETQ. J gave up 5 bases and V 4 bases, and 8 bases lay outside the gene matches. The CDR3 has 14 amino acids. The CDR3 DNA sequence: TGCGCCAGCAGCCCGCAACAGGGGCGGGAGACCCAGTACTTC. It codes for CASSPQQGRETQYF.

The rearrangement links TRBV10-2 to TRBJ2-7; tentative D call: TRBD1 (6 bases). Germline V lookup: CDR1 WSHSY, CDR2 SAAADI. The germline V and J ends were trimmed by 2 bases and 3 bases, with 8 bases remaining between them. This CDR3 has 13 amino acids. This CDR3 is CASSEAGVYEQYF. CDR3 nucleotides: TGCGCCAGCAGTGAGGCAGGGGTCTACGAGCAGTACTTC.

V and J are TRBV5-1 and TRBJ2-2, with TRBD2 as a possible D gene (6 bases). Trimming removed 5 bases at V and 13 bases at J, with 18 bases between. Per germline, CDR1 SGHRS and CDR2 YFSETQ. The CDR3 runs 13 residues. DNA for the CDR3: TGCGCCAGCAGGGACGAGCGGGCGAGGTGGCTGTTTTTT. It codes for CASRDERARWLFF.

V and J are TRBV6-5 and TRBJ2-7, with TRBD1 matching 9 bases. This CDR3 has 16 amino acids. V dropped 6 bases and J dropped 0; count of bases not matched to a gene: 9. Germline CDR1 reads MNHEY; CDR2 reads SVGAGI. CDR3: CASSYGQGRISYEQYF. The CDR3 DNA reads as TGTGCCAGCAGCTACGGACAGGGGAGGATCTCCTACGAGCAGTACTTC.

This clone was observed a handful of times. This rearrangement joins TRBV11-2 to TRBJ2-1; D call uncertain. Trimming removed 5 bases from V and 9 bases from J, with 11 bases in between. Germline assignment: CDR1 SGHAT and CDR2 FQNNGV. There are 12 residues in the CDR3. The CDR3 coding sequence is TGTGCCAGCAGCCTAAATGTGGGTGAGCAGTTCTTC. Translation gives CASSLNVGEQFF.

The chain joins TRBV5-4 to TRBJ2-3; D remains ambiguous. V shed 4 bases and J shed 10 bases, with 13 bases lying between them. The CDR3 is made up of 12 amino acids. Germline V gene lookup returns CDR1 SGHNT and CDR2 YYREEE (reference sequence). DNA of the CDR3: TGTGCCAGCAGCCACGATGCGGCGGCGCAGTATTTT. Its protein is CASSHDAAAQYF.

J is TRBJ2-5 and V is TRBV5-4; 9 bases are a match to TRBD2. J was trimmed by 4 bases and V by 4 bases; bases with no gene match: 11. CDR1 SGHNT and CDR2 YYREEE come from the germline V gene (reference sequence). The CDR3 contains 16 residues. CDR3 loop: CASSKNPGLAVETQYF. The CDR3 bases are TGTGCCAGCAGCAAAAACCCGGGACTAGCAGTAGAGACCCAGTACTTC.

The chain recombines TRBV2 with TRBJ1-1; D ambiguous. Trimming pared 7 bases from V and 0 bases from J, leaving 3 bases between. CDR1 is SNHLY, CDR2 FYNNEI, per germline. This CDR3 contains 11 residues. The CDR3 sequence is CASKLNTEAFF. Written as DNA, the CDR3 is TGTGCCAGCAAACTGAACACTGAAGCTTTCTTT.

On this clone: The same CDR3 arises from other DNA sequences in this sample as well. The V call is TRBV19, the J call TRBJ1-1; D call uncertain. The CDR3 length is 13 residues. Germline CDR1 reads LNHDA; CDR2 reads SQIVND (reference sequence). Trimming removed 4 bases at V and 1 base at J, with 7 bases between. The CDR3 region is CASSRPENTEAFF. As DNA, the CDR3 is TGTGCCAGTAGTAGACCTGAGAACACTGAAGCTTTCTTT.

In this sample, this clone turned up a few times. This sequence joins TRBV10-3 and TRBJ2-7, with 7 nucleotides matching TRBD2. The germline gives CDR1 ENHRY, CDR2 SYGVKD. V shed 6 bases, J shed 6 bases, and the junction held 14 bases outside the gene matches. The CDR3 sequence is 15 residues long. CDR3 in DNA: TGTGCCATCAGCTCCAGAGCGGGGTTGAACCTCGAGCAGTACTTC. This encodes CAISSRAGLNLEQYF.

This clone was seen only once. This chain connects TRBV14 to TRBJ1-1; 9 bases line up with TRBD1. Germline V CDR1 and CDR2: SGHDN, FVKESK. Germline trimming cut 2 bases from V and 3 bases from J; bases unmatched to any gene: 16. The CDR3 loop spans 19 amino acids. Written as DNA, the CDR3 is TGTGCCAGCAGCCAAAGGCGGGGACAGGGACTTCTCGGGTACACTGAAGCTTTCTTT. This translates into CASSQRRGQGLLGYTEAFF.

This clone was seen a few times. Other DNA sequences of this sample code for an identical CDR3. Here the CDR3 DNA reads TGTGCCAGTAGTATAGCGGGGACAGGAAACTACGAGCAGTACTTC. It translates to CASSIAGTGNYEQYF. The chain links TRBV19 to TRBJ2-7; 8 bases are a match to TRBD1. This CDR3 is 15 amino acids long. Trimming cost V 1 base and J 3 bases; bases outside gene matches: 5. The germline V gene encodes CDR1 LNHDA and CDR2 SQIVND (reference sequence).

The chain combines TRBV7-8 with TRBJ1-4, with D tentatively TRBD1 (6 bases). The CDR3 is 19 amino acids. Trimming cost V 5 bases and J 5 bases, with 27 bases left between them. CDR1 is SGHVS, CDR2 FQNEAQ, per germline. In DNA form, the CDR3 reads TGTGCCAGCAGCGCTCACAGGGCGTTCGGATTTACAGTAAATGAAAAACTGTTTTTT. Translated, it gives CASSAHRAFGFTVNEKLFF.

The sample holds a few counts of this clone. This chain links TRBV7-7 with TRBJ2-7; tentatively, D is TRBD1 (5 bases). Trimming removed 4 bases from V and 6 bases from J, with 13 bases in between. CDR3 length: 13 residues. The germline CDR1 and CDR2 sequences are SSHAT and FNYEAQ (reference sequence). Written as DNA, the CDR3 is TGTGCCAGCAGCTCCCGCGACAGCAGCGAGCAGTACTTC. Its protein is CASSSRDSSEQYF.

The chain couples TRBV2 to TRBJ1-4, with TRBD1 matching 7 bases. The V segment lost 7 bases and the J segment 5 bases; nucleotides outside the gene matches: 7. CDR1 and CDR2 from the germline V gene are SNHLY and FYNNEI. The CDR3 totals 14 residues. The CDR3 region has the DNA TGTGCCAGCAACGACAGGGTGGGGAATGAAAAACTGTTTTTT. Translated, it gives CASNDRVGNEKLFF.

This clone was counted ten times or more. V and J are TRBV4-3 and TRBJ1-4, with no clear D. CDR1 is LGHNA, CDR2 YSLEER, per germline. This CDR3 region has 18 residues. The ends were cut back, 0 bases at V and 8 bases at J, with 22 bases in the middle. The CDR3 region has the DNA TGCGCCAGCAGCCAAGAAAGTTCCCTCCCTCCGACTCGGGAAAAACTGTTTTTT. Its translation: CASSQESSLPPTREKLFF.

The V and J genes are TRBV7-2 and TRBJ1-5; D gene uncertain. V was shortened by 5 bases and J by 5 bases, with 22 bases between the two germline ends. CDR1 and CDR2 (germline): SGHTA, FQGNSA. The CDR3 totals 17 residues. The CDR3 is CASSLRPGSRNDQPQHF. The CDR3 region has the DNA TGTGCCAGCAGCCTTCGACCGGGGTCTCGGAATGATCAGCCCCAGCATTTT.

This clone was recorded a few times. The chain recombines TRBV5-1 with TRBJ2-7; D is possibly TRBD1 or TRBD2 (5 bases each). Trimming left V 0 bases short and J 3 bases short, with 10 bases between. CDR3 size: 14 residues. The V gene's germline CDR1 is SGHRS and CDR2 YFSETQ. CDR3 in amino acids: CASSLDRGIYEQYF. CDR3 nucleotide sequence: TGCGCCAGCAGCTTGGATCGGGGCATCTACGAGCAGTACTTC.